Listed below are T cell receptor beta chains from one sample, sequenced in a study of post-analysis software for immune sequencing data. One entry per CDR3 protein results from TCRdb running MiXCR on the PCR reads. Found here are about 460,000 distinct CDR3 sequences, roughly 46% of them singletons; the top ten hold 12%. Sequenced input: blood. Receptors originate from a girl between 5 and 17 years old with multiple sclerosis. Both conserved end residues are part of each CDR3. A D gene is named only where the DNA matches it firmly. Clone size appears in some rows only: once, few, many, or a class for an expanded clone.

D gene: .; V gene: TRBV14; clone size: .; J gene: TRBJ1-2; CDR3 DNA: TGTGCCAGCAGCCCAGCGAGGGTTATCAAGGATGGCTACACCTTC; CDR3 protein: CASSPARVIKDGYTF
D gene: .; V gene: TRBV5-1; clone size: many; J gene: TRBJ2-7; CDR3 DNA: TGCGCCAGCAGCTATAAAGGGCCCCTCGGGGACGAGCAGTACTTC; CDR3 protein: CASSYKGPLGDEQYF
D gene: .; V gene: TRBV5-6; clone size: few; J gene: TRBJ2-5; CDR3 DNA: TGTGCCAGCAGCTTCAGGACTCCGTACCAAGAGACCCAGTACTTC; CDR3 protein: CASSFRTPYQETQYF
D gene: TRBD1; V gene: TRBV20-1; clone size: .; J gene: TRBJ1-5; CDR3 DNA: TGCAGTGCTAGCCGAACAGGGGTTGGCAATCAGCCCCAGCATTTT; CDR3 protein: CSASRTGVGNQPQHF
D gene: TRBD2; V gene: TRBV27; clone size: .; J gene: TRBJ2-1; CDR3 DNA: TGTGCCACCGGGACTAGCGGATACAATGAGCAGTTCTTC; CDR3 protein: CATGTSGYNEQFF
D gene: .; V gene: TRBV7-2; clone size: few; J gene: TRBJ2-7; CDR3 DNA: TGTGCCAGCAGCTCTAATCGGGTCTCCTACGAGCAGTACTTC; CDR3 protein: CASSSNRVSYEQYF
D gene: TRBD1; V gene: TRBV20-1; clone size: once; J gene: TRBJ2-7; CDR3 DNA: TGCAGTGCTAGAGCTCCGACAGGGAGCTCCTACGAGCAGTACTTC; CDR3 protein: CSARAPTGSSYEQYF
D gene: .; V gene: TRBV29-1; clone size: few; J gene: TRBJ2-7; CDR3 DNA: TGCAGCGTTGTTGACACTTCCTACGAGCAGTACTTC; CDR3 protein: CSVVDTSYEQYF
D gene: TRBD1; V gene: TRBV5-1; clone size: .; J gene: TRBJ2-3; CDR3 DNA: TGTGCCAGCAGCCTCGGGACAGGGCAAATAGATACGCAGTATTTT; CDR3 protein: CASSLGTGQIDTQYF
D gene: .; V gene: TRBV29-1; clone size: .; J gene: TRBJ2-7; CDR3 DNA: TGCAGCGTTAATAAAGGCGGGGCCTCCTACGAGCAGTACTTC; CDR3 protein: CSVNKGGASYEQYF
D gene: .; V gene: TRBV4-3; clone size: .; J gene: TRBJ1-4; CDR3 DNA: TGCGCCAGCGAACGTCGTTTAGGAGAAAAACTGTTTTTT; CDR3 protein: CASERRLGEKLFF
D gene: TRBD1; V gene: TRBV28; clone size: .; J gene: TRBJ2-3; CDR3 DNA: TGTGCCAGCAGCTCACCGGGACAGGGAGACGATACGCAGTATTTT; CDR3 protein: CASSSPGQGDDTQYF
D gene: .; V gene: TRBV5-1; clone size: once; J gene: TRBJ2-3; CDR3 DNA: TGCGCCAGCAGCTTTGACCGAAACAGAGATACGCAGTATTTT; CDR3 protein: CASSFDRNRDTQYF
D gene: TRBD1; V gene: TRBV4-1; clone size: .; J gene: TRBJ2-5; CDR3 DNA: TGCGCCAGCAGCCAAGAATACAGGGGTTACCAAGAGACCCAGTACTTC; CDR3 protein: CASSQEYRGYQETQYF
D gene: TRBD1; V gene: TRBV20-1; clone size: .; J gene: TRBJ2-5; CDR3 DNA: TGCAGTGCTATGTCCCCGGGACAGGATTTTCAAGAGACCCAGTACTTC; CDR3 protein: CSAMSPGQDFQETQYF
D gene: TRBD1; V gene: TRBV15; clone size: .; J gene: TRBJ2-3; CDR3 DNA: TGTGCCACCAGCAGAAAGACCAGGGACAGAACGCAGTATTTT; CDR3 protein: CATSRKTRDRTQYF
D gene: .; V gene: TRBV7-2; clone size: few; J gene: TRBJ1-2; CDR3 DNA: TGTGCCAGCAGCTCGGGATTAGTCAACTATGGCTACACCTTC; CDR3 protein: CASSSGLVNYGYTF
D gene: TRBD1; V gene: TRBV7-2; clone size: many; J gene: TRBJ2-3; CDR3 DNA: TGTGCCAGCAGCTTCGGACAGGGTACAGATACGCAGTATTTT; CDR3 protein: CASSFGQGTDTQYF
D gene: TRBD2; V gene: TRBV7-2; clone size: few; J gene: TRBJ2-3; CDR3 DNA: TGTGCCAGCAGCTTGCGACGGGGGGGGAGGACAGATACGCAGTATTTT; CDR3 protein: CASSLRRGGRTDTQYF
D gene: .; V gene: TRBV7-2; clone size: .; J gene: TRBJ1-1; CDR3 DNA: TGTGCCAGCAGCTTAGGTATTGCCTACACTGAAGCTTTCTTT; CDR3 protein: CASSLGIAYTEAFF
D gene: TRBD1; V gene: TRBV20-1; clone size: .; J gene: TRBJ1-5; CDR3 DNA: TGCAGTGCTGGGGGACAGGTGGAACCTCAGCCCCAGCATTTT; CDR3 protein: CSAGGQVEPQPQHF
D gene: .; V gene: TRBV27; clone size: .; J gene: TRBJ2-3; CDR3 DNA: TGTGCCAGCAGTTTAGTCCGAAGCACAGATACGCAGTATTTT; CDR3 protein: CASSLVRSTDTQYF
D gene: TRBD1; V gene: TRBV20-1; clone size: few; J gene: TRBJ1-1; CDR3 DNA: TGCAGTGCTAATGACAGGGGTCAGAACACTGAAGCTTTCTTT; CDR3 protein: CSANDRGQNTEAFF
D gene: TRBD1; V gene: TRBV20-1; clone size: .; J gene: TRBJ1-2; CDR3 DNA: TGCAGTACCCCGACAGGGGACTTTAGTGGCTACACCTTC; CDR3 protein: CSTPTGDFSGYTF
D gene: TRBD1; V gene: TRBV5-1; clone size: many; J gene: TRBJ2-7; CDR3 DNA: TGCGCCAGCAGCACGCGACAGGGCTCCTACGAGCAGTACTTC; CDR3 protein: CASSTRQGSYEQYF
D gene: .; V gene: TRBV5-1; clone size: few; J gene: TRBJ1-1; CDR3 DNA: TGCGCCAGCAGCTTGGTCAGCTCGAACACTGAAGCTTTCTTT; CDR3 protein: CASSLVSSNTEAFF
D gene: .; V gene: TRBV3-1; clone size: few; J gene: TRBJ2-7; CDR3 DNA: TGTGCCAGCAGCCAAGATCTGACAGCCGTCTCCTACGAGCAGTACTTC; CDR3 protein: CASSQDLTAVSYEQYF
D gene: TRBD1; V gene: TRBV5-1; clone size: few; J gene: TRBJ2-1; CDR3 DNA: TGCGCCAGCAGCCGGGGGACAGGGGGAGACAGTGAGCAGTTCTTC; CDR3 protein: CASSRGTGGDSEQFF
D gene: .; V gene: TRBV2; clone size: few; J gene: TRBJ1-2; CDR3 DNA: TGTGCCAGCATGAGAAGGAGGCGGGAAAGAGAGTATGGCTACACCTTC; CDR3 protein: CASMRRRREREYGYTF
D gene: TRBD1; V gene: TRBV5-1; clone size: .; J gene: TRBJ1-2; CDR3 DNA: TGCGCCAGCAGCGAGGGACAGGGGTTTGGCTACACCTTC; CDR3 protein: CASSEGQGFGYTF
D gene: .; V gene: TRBV20-1; clone size: .; J gene: TRBJ2-7; CDR3 DNA: TGCAGTGCTAGAGATAGGACGGGTTTGTACGAGCAGTACTTC; CDR3 protein: CSARDRTGLYEQYF
D gene: .; V gene: TRBV28; clone size: .; J gene: TRBJ2-1; CDR3 DNA: TGTGCCAGCAGCACCGCGACTTCAGACCGAGACAATGAGCAGTTCTTC; CDR3 protein: CASSTATSDRDNEQFF
D gene: TRBD1; V gene: TRBV7-9; clone size: once; J gene: TRBJ2-4; CDR3 DNA: TGTGCCACCGATCTCGAGAGGGGGCAGGAGCAGTACTTC; CDR3 protein: CATDLERGQEQYF
D gene: TRBD2; V gene: TRBV7-2; clone size: few; J gene: TRBJ2-3; CDR3 DNA: TGTGCCAGCAGCTTGGGTAGCGGGAAGGGCACAGATACGCAGTATTTT; CDR3 protein: CASSLGSGKGTDTQYF
D gene: .; V gene: TRBV18; clone size: .; J gene: TRBJ1-1; CDR3 DNA: TGTGCCAGCTCACCGTCACAGGCGACCGGTACTGAAGCTTTCTTT; CDR3 protein: CASSPSQATGTEAFF
D gene: .; V gene: TRBV6-2/TRBV6-3; clone size: .; J gene: TRBJ1-5; CDR3 DNA: TGTGCCAGCAGTGAGGCCACTAAAGGCAATCAGCCCCAGCATTTT; CDR3 protein: CASSEATKGNQPQHF
D gene: .; V gene: TRBV6-2/TRBV6-3; clone size: .; J gene: TRBJ2-7; CDR3 DNA: TGTGCCAGCAGTTACTTCGGTGATAGCGGATCTAGGTACGAGCAGTACTTC; CDR3 protein: CASSYFGDSGSRYEQYF
D gene: TRBD2; V gene: TRBV3-1; clone size: .; J gene: TRBJ2-7; CDR3 DNA: TGTGCCAGCAGCCTATCCATCCGAGAGGGACTAGAATACGAGCAGTACTTC; CDR3 protein: CASSLSIREGLEYEQYF
D gene: .; V gene: TRBV15; clone size: .; J gene: TRBJ1-5; CDR3 DNA: TGTGCCACCAGCAAGATACTTAGCAATCAGCCCCAGCATTTT; CDR3 protein: CATSKILSNQPQHF
D gene: TRBD2; V gene: TRBV6-1; clone size: .; J gene: TRBJ2-7; CDR3 DNA: TGTGCCAGCTCCCCACTAGCGGGAGGGCCGCAACTGAGCTACGAGCAGTACTTC; CDR3 protein: CASSPLAGGPQLSYEQYF
D gene: TRBD1; V gene: TRBV29-1; clone size: .; J gene: TRBJ2-7; CDR3 DNA: TGCAGCGTTGAAACGACAGGGGGTATCTACGGGCAGTACTTC; CDR3 protein: CSVETTGGIYGQYF
D gene: TRBD1; V gene: TRBV6-1; clone size: .; J gene: TRBJ1-1; CDR3 DNA: TGTGCCAGCAGGACAAGGGACAGAACTAAGAACACTGAAGCTTTCTTT; CDR3 protein: CASRTRDRTKNTEAFF
D gene: .; V gene: TRBV5-4; clone size: .; J gene: TRBJ1-2; CDR3 DNA: TGTGCCAGCAGCTTGATCTCCGGGAACATTGGCTACACCTTC; CDR3 protein: CASSLISGNIGYTF
D gene: TRBD2; V gene: TRBV7-9; clone size: once; J gene: TRBJ2-7; CDR3 DNA: TGTGCCAGCAGCGCACCCCCAGGGAGGGTTTTCTACGAGCAGTACTTC; CDR3 protein: CASSAPPGRVFYEQYF